These 32 T cell receptor beta chains originate from one sample sequenced in a study of T cell repertoires in cytomegalovirus infection. Their cognate antigens are unknown. TCRdb reprocessed the reads via MiXCR and lists one record per CDR3 protein. The sample has roughly 990,000 distinct CDR3 sequences, around 32% seen once. Sequenced here: cultured CD8+ T cells from PBMCs, sampled from culture after CMV antigen stimulation. These receptors were taken from a human donor in good health (CMV status not recorded). Some clones in this sample may be carry-over from other donors' samples.

The rearrangement joins TRBV24-1 to TRBJ2-4, with 7 nucleotides matching TRBD1. The CDR3 has 11 residues. Germline loops: CDR1 KGHDR, CDR2 SFDVKD. With V trimmed by 11 bases and J by 16 bases, 13 bases remained unmatched. CDR3 loop: CASKGARRGYF. The DNA of the CDR3 is TGTGCCAGTAAGGGGGCGCGAAGAGGTTACTTC.

The CDR3 DNA is TGTGCCATTTGGAAGCGGGGGCTCCGATGGAATGAGCAGTTCTTC. This translates into CAIWKRGLRWNEQFF. The chain recombines TRBV2 with TRBJ2-1; 8 bases fit TRBD2. Germline V gene lookup returns CDR1 SNHLY and CDR2 FYNNEI. V lost 10 bases, J lost 7 bases, and 15 bases stayed unmatched. There are 15 residues in the CDR3.

The V gene is TRBV14, the J gene TRBJ2-2, with TRBD2 identical over 11 bases. Germline V lookup: CDR1 SGHDN, CDR2 FVKESK. The CDR3 spans 17 residues. V shed 3 bases and J 4 bases; nucleotides not matched to a gene: 7. The CDR3 nucleotides read TGTGCCAGCAGCCATATTCCTAGCGGGGGGCCCACCGGGGAGCTGTTTTTT. This codes for CASSHIPSGGPTGELFF.

V usage is TRBV6-5 and J usage is TRBJ1-2; TRBD1 might be the D (6 bases). The V gene lost 0 bases and the J gene lost 5 bases, with 13 bases spanning the gap. Germline V gives CDR1 MNHEY, CDR2 SVGAGI. CDR3 length: 15 residues. Here the CDR3 DNA reads TGTGCCAGCAGTTACTCGCAGGGGTGGAGATATGGCTACACCTTC. It yields the protein CASSYSQGWRYGYTF.

This clonotype was detected a few times. V gene TRBV7-8 combines with J gene TRBJ2-1; D gene uncertain. Germline V gene lookup returns CDR1 SGHVS and CDR2 FQNEAQ. The CDR3 sequence is 12 residues long. Trimming pared 5 bases from V and 8 bases from J, leaving 10 bases between. The CDR3 nucleotides read TGTGCCAGCAGCCCCACCTTCCATGAGCAGTTCTTC. This codes for CASSPTFHEQFF.

The chain couples TRBV9 to TRBJ1-5; 7 bases are a match to TRBD1. This CDR3 contains 17 residues. Germline lookup yields CDR1 SGDLS and CDR2 YYNGEE. J lost 0 bases, V lost 4 bases, and 10 bases had no gene match. CDR3 sequence: CASSPTGDSYSNQPQHF. CDR3 DNA sequence: TGTGCCAGCAGCCCTACAGGGGACTCTTATAGCAATCAGCCCCAGCATTTT.

This clonotype appeared many times. The junction does not match germline at one end; this may be a read error. The chain couples TRBV7-2 to TRBJ2-1; weak D call: TRBD2 (5 bases). Germline V CDR1 and CDR2: SGHTA, FQGNSA. The CDR3 contains 12 residues. The CDR3: CASSVAYNEQFF. The CDR3 DNA follows: TGTGCCAGCAGCGTAGCGTACAATGAGCAGTTCTTC.

The rearrangement links TRBV7-9 to TRBJ2-5; D uncertain. V lost 4 bases, J lost 3 bases, and 12 bases lay in between. The length of the CDR3 is 14 residues. Germline V lookup: CDR1 SEHNR, CDR2 FQNEAQ (reference sequence). CDR3 residues: CASSSPIREETQYF. In nucleotides, the CDR3 is TGTGCCAGCAGCTCCCCCATCCGGGAAGAGACCCAGTACTTC.

This clonotype was observed a few times. The chain is built from TRBV28 and TRBJ1-5, with D perhaps TRBD1 (5 bases). The germline V gene encodes CDR1 MDHEN and CDR2 SYDVKM. Trimming stripped 2 bases from V and 6 bases from J, with 14 bases between. This CDR3 contains 15 residues. The CDR3 nucleotides are TGTGCCAGCAGTTTAATATCAGGGTGGAGTCAGCCCCAGCATTTT. It specifies CASSLISGWSQPQHF.

DNA for the CDR3: TGTGCTAGTGGATCCTCCGACAGGGGGGCCTACAATGAGCAGTTCTTC. It translates to CASGSSDRGAYNEQFF. The V gene is TRBV12-5, the J gene TRBJ2-1; TRBD1 matches at 9 bases. Trimming took 6 bases from V and 2 from J; bases not matched to a gene: 8. Germline V gives CDR1 LGHNT, CDR2 FRNRAP. The CDR3 spans 16 residues. The entire variable domain, with the rest obtained from reference TRBV12-5 and TRBJ2-1, is as follows: DARVTQTPRHKVTEMGQEVTMRCQPILGHNTVFWYRQTMMQGLELLAYFRNRAPLDDSGMPKDRFSAEMPDATLATLKIQPSEPRDSAVYFCASGSSDRGAYNEQFFGPGTRLTVL.

This clonotype was counted between two and nine times. Relative to the germline gene, one junction end is altered; a read error may explain this. This sequence joins TRBV11-2 and TRBJ2-1; D may be TRBD2 (5 bases). The CDR3 contains 8 residues. Germline CDR1 reads SGHAT; CDR2 reads FQNNGV. As DNA, the CDR3 is TGTGCCAGCACCTTGGGGAGCTTC. The encoded protein is CASTLGSF.

This clonotype has just a few counts. J is TRBJ1-1 and V is TRBV18; 10 positions match TRBD1. Trimming at V came to 2 bases and at J to 5 bases, leaving 8 bases not matched to a gene. This CDR3 comprises 16 residues. Germline lookup yields CDR1 KGHSH and CDR2 LQKENI. The CDR3 loop is CASSPWTGGSGTEAFF. In DNA, the CDR3 is TGTGCCAGCTCACCATGGACAGGGGGAAGTGGGACTGAAGCTTTCTTT. The complete variable domain, with remaining parts taken from reference TRBV18 and TRBJ1-1, reads NAGVMQNPRHLVRRRGQEARLRCSPMKGHSHVYWYRQLPEEGLKFMVYLQKENIIDESGMPKERFSAEFPKEGPSILRIQQVVRGDSAAYFCASSPWTGGSGTEAFFGQGTRLTVV.

This clonotype has a handful of counts. The chain employs TRBV6-1 and TRBJ2-5, with a possible D match to TRBD2 (5 bases). Trimming stripped 5 bases from V and 4 bases from J, with 17 bases between. This CDR3 spans 15 amino acids. Germline V gene sequence: CDR1 MNHNS, CDR2 SASEGT. The CDR3 DNA follows: TGTGCCAGCAGTTCCCCCGGTGAACGGGGAGAGACCCAGTACTTC. Its translation: CASSSPGERGETQYF.

This clonotype was counted between two and nine times. The chain is built from TRBV7-9 and TRBJ1-2; D remains unclear. CDR1 and CDR2 from the germline V gene are SEHNR and FQNEAQ (reference sequence). This CDR3 is built from 14 residues. V gave up 3 bases and J gave up 4 bases, with 12 bases separating them. CDR3 in DNA: TGTGCCAGCAGCTTCCAGGCCGGTTTCTATGGCTACACCTTC. This encodes CASSFQAGFYGYTF.

As concerns this clonotype: A read error may explain this, as a much larger clone is one base away. V is TRBV7-6 and J is TRBJ2-7, with 15 bases identical to TRBD2. This CDR3 has 18 residues. Germline V CDR1 and CDR2: SGHVS, FNYEAQ. The CDR3 here is CANSPGTSGGRSSYEQYF. In nucleotides, the CDR3 is TGTGCCAACAGCCCCGGGACTAGCGGGGGGCGCAGCTCCTACGAGCAGTACTTC.

In regard to this clonotype: Germline is not matched at one junction end, which may reflect a read error. The chain has TRBV7-7 and TRBJ1-1; D gene ambiguous. The CDR3 totals 14 residues. The germline CDR1 and CDR2 sequences are SSHAT and FNYEAQ (reference sequence). The CDR3 coding sequence is TGTGCTAGCAGCCGGGCGGGCATGAACACTGAAGCTTTCTTT. Amino acid sequence: CASSRAGMNTEAFF.

This chain joins TRBV9 and TRBJ2-1, with 8 bases matching TRBD2. V shed 4 bases, J shed 7 bases, and the junction held 7 bases outside the gene matches. The CDR3 loop spans 14 amino acids. CDR1 is SGDLS, CDR2 YYNGEE, per germline. The CDR3 loop is CASSFPRGGNEQFF. DNA of the CDR3: TGTGCCAGCAGCTTCCCCCGGGGGGGGAATGAGCAGTTCTTC.

The rearrangement links TRBV6-1 to TRBJ2-7; perhaps TRBD2 as D (5 bases). The CDR3 sequence is 14 residues long. Per the germline V gene, CDR1 is MNHNS and CDR2 is SASEGT. The V and J ends lost 3 bases and 0 bases respectively, with 9 bases between them. CDR3 sequence reads: CASSEGGFSYEQYF. DNA for the CDR3: TGTGCCAGCAGTGAGGGCGGGTTCTCCTACGAGCAGTACTTC.

The chain has TRBV28 and TRBJ2-3; a possible D gene is TRBD1 (6 bases). The CDR3 length is 15 residues. V was trimmed by 0 bases and J by 6 bases, leaving 13 bases between them. CDR1 and CDR2 from the germline V gene are MDHEN and SYDVKM. This CDR3 is CASSLWAGDTDTQYF. The CDR3 region has the DNA TGTGCCAGCAGTTTATGGGCAGGGGATACGGATACGCAGTATTTT.

The chain links TRBV19 to TRBJ2-3, with D possibly being TRBD1 or TRBD2 (5 bases each). The CDR3 spans 15 residues. The V end lost 2 bases, the J end lost 1 base, and 10 bases lay between the germline ends. The germline gives CDR1 LNHDA, CDR2 SQIVND (reference sequence). The CDR3 nucleotides read TGTGCCAGTAGTATACGGGACGGCCGCACAGATACGCAGTATTTT. Its translation: CASSIRDGRTDTQYF. Combining the CDR3 with reference TRBV19 and TRBJ2-3 gives the whole variable domain DGGITQSPKYLFRKEGQNVTLSCEQNLNHDAMYWYRQDPGQGLRLIYYSQIVNDFQKGDIAEGYSVSREKKESFPLTVTSAQKNPTAFYLCASSIRDGRTDTQYFGPGTRLTVL.

The chain has TRBV6-2 or TRBV6-3 and TRBJ2-5; TRBD2 aligns across 9 bases. With V trimmed by 0 bases and J by 1 base, 6 bases remained unmatched. CDR3 size: 17 residues. The germline CDR1 and CDR2 sequences are MNHEY and SVGEGT. DNA of the CDR3: TGTGCCAGCAGTTACTCGCGAGCGGGGGGCTTCCAAGAGACCCAGTACTTC. This sequence encodes CASSYSRAGGFQETQYF.

The chain recombines TRBV11-2 with TRBJ1-6; D ambiguous. Looked up from germline, CDR1 is SGHAT and CDR2 is FQNNGV. CDR3 size: 14 residues. Trimming took 5 bases from V and 8 from J, leaving 13 bases between them. CDR3 in DNA: TGTGCCAGCAGCCCTGGTCCGGGTCATTCACCCCTCCACTTT. Its protein is CASSPGPGHSPLHF. Using reference TRBV11-2 and TRBJ1-6 for the parts outside the CDR3, the full variable domain is EAGVAQSPRYKIIEKRQSVAFWCNPISGHATLYWYQQILGQGPKLLIQFQNNGVVDDSQLPKDRFSAERLKGVDSTLKIQPAKLEDSAVYLCASSPGPGHSPLHFGNGTRLTVT.

This chain connects TRBV4-1 to TRBJ2-2; 8 bases match TRBD1. CDR1 MGHRA and CDR2 YSYEKL come from the germline V gene. The CDR3 is 16 amino acids. Losses at the gene ends were 3 bases for V and 3 bases for J; bases not matched to a gene: 6. The CDR3 nucleotides are TGCGCCAGCAGCCATCCAGGGGGCTCGGACACCGGGGAGCTGTTTTTT. This translates into CASSHPGGSDTGELFF.

This chain connects TRBV6-2 or TRBV6-3 to TRBJ2-1; 9 positions match TRBD2. The germline gives CDR1 MNHEY, CDR2 SVGEGT. With 6 bases clipped from V and 14 bases from J, the junction kept 5 bases outside the gene matches. The CDR3 has 11 residues. The CDR3 protein is CASRTGTSKFF. In DNA form, the CDR3 reads TGTGCCAGCAGAACCGGGACTAGCAAGTTCTTC.

This sequence joins TRBV7-6 and TRBJ2-3, with D possibly TRBD2 on 7 matching bases. The CDR3 totals 16 residues. Trimming cost V 5 bases and J 4 bases, with 19 bases left between them. The germline CDR1 and CDR2 sequences are SGHVS and FNYEAQ. This CDR3 reads CASSRTGGSEADTQYF. CDR3 coding DNA: TGTGCCAGCAGCCGCACGGGGGGCTCCGAGGCAGATACGCAGTATTTT.

The chain uses TRBV13 and TRBJ2-1; no clear D. Germline V lookup: CDR1 PRHDT, CDR2 FYEKMQ (reference sequence). V was clipped by 0 bases and J by 7 bases, with 7 bases between them. The CDR3 has 13 residues. The CDR3 reads CASSLGDPNEQFF. The CDR3 coding sequence is TGTGCCAGCAGCTTAGGGGACCCAAATGAGCAGTTCTTC.

This chain links TRBV15 with TRBJ2-2; tentative D call: TRBD1 (7 bases). V lost 6 bases to trimming and J lost 7 bases, with 15 bases between them. Germline V gives CDR1 LNHNV, CDR2 YYDKDF (reference sequence). The length of the CDR3 is 14 residues. CDR3 in DNA: TGTGCCACCAGGGCTTCAGGGGGAGGCGGGGAGCTGTTTTTT. Amino acids: CATRASGGGGELFF.

V and J are TRBV6-2 or TRBV6-3 and TRBJ1-1; D gene unclear. Germline V CDR1 and CDR2: MNHEY, SVGEGT. This CDR3 has 12 residues. With 5 bases removed from V and 7 bases from J, the gap between germline ends came to 11 bases. The CDR3 region is CASSEKRREAFF. The CDR3 coding sequence is TGTGCCAGCAGTGAGAAACGGCGTGAAGCTTTCTTT.

This clonotype has just a few counts. This rearrangement joins TRBV6-1 to TRBJ2-7, with 7 bases aligning to TRBD1. CDR3 length equals 16 residues. Germline V CDR1 and CDR2: MNHNS, SASEGT. V was clipped by 3 bases and J by 2 bases; unmatched bases: 10. The CDR3 coding sequence is TGTGCCAGCAGTGACCCTTTGACAGGGTACCCCTACGAGCAGTACTTC. Translation gives CASSDPLTGYPYEQYF.

This chain connects TRBV6-5 to TRBJ2-1; 12 bases fit TRBD1. Per germline, CDR1 MNHEY and CDR2 SVGAGI. The CDR3 has 15 residues. V lost 2 bases to trimming and J lost 8 bases; unmatched junction nucleotides: 4. This CDR3 is CASSYAGQGAYEQFF. Written as DNA, the CDR3 is TGTGCCAGCAGTTACGCGGGACAGGGGGCTTATGAGCAGTTCTTC.

Many counts were recorded for this clonotype. V is TRBV9 and J is TRBJ1-1; a weak D match, TRBD1 (5 bases). The CDR3 spans 14 residues. Germline V gene data show CDR1 as SGDLS and CDR2 as YYNGEE. V was pared by 1 base and J by 1 base, with 8 bases between. The DNA of the CDR3 is TGTGCCAGCAGCGTATCGGGGGGGAACACTGAAGCTTTCTTT. It encodes CASSVSGGNTEAFF.

This clonotype was counted between two and nine times. The chain links TRBV4-2 to TRBJ1-2; 9 bases are shared with TRBD1. The CDR3 length is 16 residues. Germline CDR1 is LGHNA and CDR2 is YNFKEQ. With 3 bases clipped from V and 6 bases from J, the junction kept 11 bases outside the gene matches. In nucleotides, the CDR3 is TGTGCCAGCAGCCACTTTACCGGGACAGGGTTCGATGGCTACACCTTC. Translation gives CASSHFTGTGFDGYTF.